This T cell receptor (beta chain) comes out of a study of blood T cell repertoires in COVID-19. Study in general: In each case, the material was cDNA or gDNA derived from T cells, B-cell-depleted T cells, or PBMCs.

The CDR3 length is 19 residues. CDR1 and CDR2 from the germline V gene are SGHDN and FVKESK. J gave up 5 bases and V 2 bases, and 21 bases lay outside the gene matches. Sequencing was performed with immunoSEQ multiplex PCR; in TCRdb, only in-frame clones are kept and a portion is missing. The repertoire holds around 240,000 clones, 65% to 90% seen once, with about 7.4% in the top ten. This clonotype was sampled from a woman aged 45-59 years with acute or convalescent COVID-19. J is TRBJ2-7 and V is TRBV14; 7 nucleotides agree with TRBD1. Sequenced: peripheral blood. The CDR3 loop reads CASSQLGPQGIHRLHEQYF. The CDR3 coding sequence is TGTGCCAGCAGCCAACTAGGGCCACAGGGGATTCATAGGCTTCACGAGCAGTACTTC. Drawing the rest from reference TRBV14 and TRBJ2-7, the complete variable domain is EAGVTQFPSHSVIEKGQTVTLRCDPISGHDNLYWYRRVMGKEIKFLLHFVKESKQDESGMPNNRFLAERTGGTYSTLKVQPAELEDSGVYFCASSQLGPQGIHRLHEQYFGPGTRLTVT.